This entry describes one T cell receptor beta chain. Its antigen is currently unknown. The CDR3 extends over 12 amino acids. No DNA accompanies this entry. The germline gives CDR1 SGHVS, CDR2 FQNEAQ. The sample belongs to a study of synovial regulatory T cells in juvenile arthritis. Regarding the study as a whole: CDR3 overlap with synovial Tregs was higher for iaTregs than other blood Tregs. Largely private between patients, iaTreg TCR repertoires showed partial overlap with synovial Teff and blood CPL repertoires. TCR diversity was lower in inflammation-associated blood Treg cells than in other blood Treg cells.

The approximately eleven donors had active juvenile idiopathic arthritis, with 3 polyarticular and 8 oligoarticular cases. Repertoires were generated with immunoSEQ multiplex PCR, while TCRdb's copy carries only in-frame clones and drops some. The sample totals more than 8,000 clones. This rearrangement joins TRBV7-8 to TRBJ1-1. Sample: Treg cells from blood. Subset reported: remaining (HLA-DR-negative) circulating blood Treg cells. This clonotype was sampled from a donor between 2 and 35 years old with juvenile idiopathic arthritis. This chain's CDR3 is CASSLRRGAAFF.